This T cell receptor (beta chain) was observed in a study of blood T cell repertoires in COVID-19. For the study at large: The study drew acute and convalescent COVID-19 samples from the United States, Italy and Spain. The cDNA or gDNA used as material had been derived from T cells, B-cell-depleted T cells, or PBMCs.

Followed over time, Seattle patients had been enrolled while infection was active. In the original workflow: Scientists estimated how many nucleated cells there were by amplifying reference gene primers. The assay was immunoSEQ multiplex PCR, and TCRdb's table has in-frame clones only and misses some. V, J and clone size reflect that table, while D and trimming were determined from the DNA. The repertoire holds some 270,000 clones, with roughly 88% as singletons. This clone was recorded only once. Germline CDR1 reads LNHDA; CDR2 reads SQIVND (reference sequence). The CDR3 has 15 amino acids. V shed 5 bases, J shed 4 bases, and the junction held 7 bases outside the gene matches.

The chain carries TRBV19 and TRBJ1-3, with TRBD1 matching over 8 bases. The sequence came from a woman of 80 years or more with COVID-19, enrolled during active disease. Specimen: peripheral blood. CDR3 sequence: CASSPRQGRGNTIYF. Written as DNA, the CDR3 is TGTGCCAGTAGTCCGAGACAGGGGCGAGGAAACACCATATATTTT.